The source of this TCR beta chain is a study of cytotoxic CD8 clonotypes in ibrutinib-treated CLL (dated by TCRdb to the early 2020s). Study-level background: The cohort was composed of approximately 11 relapsed/refractory and around 15 treatment-naive patients; IGHV unmutated status was identified in 17 patients. An average of 255,043 productive templates and 94,082 productive rearrangements was obtained per sample. Of the approximately 86 people in the trial, around 24 had longitudinal samples available. Partial responses were observed in about 25 patients and complete responses in 2; after a median follow-up of around 68 months, remission was maintained in around 14 patients and progression was observed in approximately 12. Cryopreserved peripheral blood mononuclear cells were obtained prior to treatment, at the time of response, and at either disease progression or sustained remission. Response samples were taken after a median of approximately a year on treatment, ranging from about 6 to 36 months. Every sample from remission and from progressive disease was obtained while the patients were still on ibrutinib. Beyond this particular receptor, the publication reports: Lymph node repertoires were not examined, and the timing of sampling was not matched between patients in sustained remission and those whose disease progressed. At ibrutinib response clonality went up, during sustained remission it held steady, and at progression it dropped back toward baseline. Public clonotypes were rare and either shrank or stayed stable during treatment, and the rise in clonality at ibrutinib response reflected expansion of private clonotypes. At baseline, clonality was higher than in age-matched healthy donors and showed a strong correlation with circulating CD8+ T-cell counts.

The goal of deep resolution MiSeq sequencing was a depth between 1 in 1 million and 1 in 200,000 T cells, and coverage averaged 10x per clonotype. The immunoSEQ hsTCRB Kit was used to generate the TCR beta libraries. Per the authors' processing: Data were analyzed with ImmunoSEQ Data Assistant and ImmunoSEQ Analyzer, with V, D and J genes assigned per IMGT definitions. Clonality, which ranges from 0 to 1, was calculated by subtracting the normalized Shannon entropy of productive rearrangement frequencies from one. Public clonotype analysis was restricted to overrepresented clonotypes comprising at least 0.05% of each patient's repertoire. Roughly 13 repertoires from age-matched healthy donors, obtained from immuneACCESS, served as clonality controls. TCRdb limited this immuneACCESS table to in-frame rearrangements with V and J called. A share of clones is missing; checked studies link under half to unresolved V genes, and the rest is unexplained. The DNA was the basis for D and trimming; V, J and clone size are from that table. Here the sample has about 140,000 clones; more than 75% occur a single time. The ten largest clones capture about 7.6% of the sample.

Details on this clone: Which antigen it targets is not known. Base qualities are not recorded, but no much larger clone differs from it by a single base.

V is shortened by 2 bases, J by 2 bases, and the region joining them spans 12 bases. The cysteine opens and the phenylalanine closes a CDR3 of 15 amino acids. Only the CDR3 portion is preserved as DNA: 45 bases, with reading frame beginning at the first base. Per the germline V gene, SNHLY is the CDR1 and FYNNEI is the CDR2. Around 1.8 micrograms of genomic DNA were extracted from cryopreserved PBMCs for TCR beta library preparation. Longitudinal blood samples from CLL patients on ibrutinib monotherapy were analyzed using high-throughput TCR beta sequencing. The patients took part in an open-label, single-center phase 2 trial of ibrutinib monotherapy.

The rearrangement joined TRBV2 to TRBJ1-2; confidence is insufficient to name the D gene. This sequence originates from a human donor with chronic lymphocytic leukemia. Here the sequenced sample was PBMCs, taken after 36 months of ibrutinib treatment. The CDR3 amino acid sequence is: CASSEIASLNYGYTF. The DNA reads TGTGCCAGCAGTGAAATCGCCAGCCTAAACTATGGCTACACCTTC.